This T cell receptor (beta chain) was observed in a study of blood T cell repertoires in COVID-19. For the study at large: Sources were T cells, B-cell-depleted T cells, or PBMCs; the material itself was cDNA or gDNA.

This CDR3 has 16 residues. Germline-derived CDR1 and CDR2 are SGHKS and YYEKEE (reference sequence). The V and J ends lost 3 bases and 2 bases respectively, with 16 bases between them. Clones were read by immunoSEQ multiplex PCR, and TCRdb kept only the in-frame ones, dropping some. Of over 200,000 clones in the sample, approximately 91% were seen once. Sequenced: peripheral blood. The TCR originated in a man aged 55 to 70 who had recovered from COVID-19. The rearrangement uses TRBV5-5 and TRBJ2-3; tentative D call: TRBD1 (6 bases). CDR3 coding DNA: TGTGCCAGCAGCTCGTTGGACAGACCCATCACAGATACGCAGTATTTT. Protein: CASSSLDRPITDTQYF.